Here is one T cell receptor (beta chain) with its context. Its antigen is not known. The record originates from a study of T cells in localized non-small cell lung cancer. Study-wide findings and caveats: A median of about 52 clones ranked among the top 100 in tumor appeared in adjacent lung. Exceeding tumor, uninvolved adjacent lung had the highest T cell clonality.

The CDR3 runs to 16 residues. Germline CDR1 SGHRS, CDR2 YFSETQ. V shed 4 bases and J 2 bases; nucleotides not matched to a gene: 8. The data were produced by immunoSEQ multiplex PCR, yet TCRdb's version contains in-frame clones alone and is incomplete. Here the sample spans 25,000 to 35,000 clones, roughly 88% being singletons. The chain joins TRBV5-1 to TRBJ2-2; 7 bases match TRBD1. This sequence originates from a woman between 35 and 70 years old with stage I lung adenocarcinoma. The material sequenced was peripheral blood, taken before any cancer treatment. The CDR3 sequence is CASSLSTGYNTGELFF. The CDR3 DNA reads as TGCGCCAGCAGCCTATCGACAGGGTACAACACCGGGGAGCTGTTTTTT.